This T cell receptor (beta chain) was sequenced during a study of cytomegalovirus exposure and HLA in healthy donors. At the level of the study: Most genotyped donors, roughly 80% of some 400, had Caucasian-associated genetic ancestry. Whole-study results and caveats: Cytomegalovirus-associated TCR beta chains were listed, numbering 150 to 200.

The CDR3 loop spans 14 amino acids. Germline CDR1 reads MNHEY; CDR2 reads SVGAGI. J gave up 3 bases and V 6 bases, and 1 base lay outside the gene matches. In the case of this clone: The antigen remains undetermined.

Amplification used 60 Vbeta primers and 13 Jbeta primers. Sequencing used immunoSEQ multiplex PCR; TCRdb keeps in-frame clones, though not all of them. The profile shows about 140,000 clones, just under 85% of them singletons. The TCR sequence derives from a man aged 30 to 45 in good health and CMV-seropositive. This chain joins TRBV6-5 and TRBJ2-1, with 11 bases matching TRBD2. Sequencing input: PBMCs. The CDR3 loop is CASSGLAGYNEQFF. Written as DNA, the CDR3 is TGTGCCAGCAGCGGACTAGCGGGCTACAATGAGCAGTTCTTC.